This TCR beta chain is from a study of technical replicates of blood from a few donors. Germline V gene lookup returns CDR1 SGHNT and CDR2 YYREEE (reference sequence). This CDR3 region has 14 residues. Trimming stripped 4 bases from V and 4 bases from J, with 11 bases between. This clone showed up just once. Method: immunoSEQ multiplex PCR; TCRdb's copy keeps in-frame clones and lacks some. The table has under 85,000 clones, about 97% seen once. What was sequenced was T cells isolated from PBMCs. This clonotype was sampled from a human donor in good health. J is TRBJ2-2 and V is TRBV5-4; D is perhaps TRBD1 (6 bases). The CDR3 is CASSPGHRTGELFF. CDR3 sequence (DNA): TGTGCCAGCAGCCCGGGACACCGCACCGGGGAGCTGTTTTTT.